This T cell receptor (beta chain) was recorded in a study of T-cell memory formation after mild COVID-19. Study-wide results and limits: Clones that shrank (day 15 to 85) were balanced CD4/CD8, whereas later expanders leaned CD4+. CM and EM subsets held most contracting CD4+ clones; EMRA held CD8+ ones.

Germline CDR1 LGHNA, CDR2 YSLEER. There are 16 residues in the CDR3. Deletions cut 0 bases from V and 3 bases from J, with 13 bases between. Each CDR3 protein is one row after TCRdb ran MiXCR on the 5' RACE reads. This table has a few hundred thousand distinct CDR3 sequences, about 17% appearing once. There are a few counts of this clonotype. What it binds is not known. Sequencing input: PBMCs or a T cell subset sorted from them (not recorded which). The receptor was isolated from a young man who had mild COVID-19 (a few samples of this study predate the infection). Cell type and time point are not known. The chain links TRBV4-3 to TRBJ2-3; possible D gene TRBD1, 6 bases. The CDR3 DNA reads TGCGCCAGCAGCCAAGATTGGCAGGGGCGAACAGATACGCAGTATTTT. It encodes CASSQDWQGRTDTQYF.